A selection of T cell receptor beta chains follows, all from one sample in a study of blood T cell repertoires in COVID-19. The data were produced by immunoSEQ multiplex PCR, yet TCRdb's version contains in-frame clones alone and is incomplete. This sample has over 350,000 clones, with 70% to 90% found just once. The sequenced sample was peripheral blood. These receptors were obtained from a woman younger than 45 with active or convalescent COVID-19. CDR3s include the opening cysteine and the closing phenylalanine or tryptophan. D genes are given only for firm matches. Expanded clones are given a class, and other clones once, few, many or no size at all.

v_gene	j_gene	abundance	d_gene	CDR3nt	CDR3aa
TRBV19	TRBJ1-6	few	TRBD1	TGTGCCAGTAGTATAGCGGGACAGAATAATTCACCCCTCCACTTT	CASSIAGQNNSPLHF
TRBV6-2/TRBV6-3	TRBJ1-6	-	-	TGTGCCAGCAGTGGGGCAGGCTATAATTCACCCCTCCACTTT	CASSGAGYNSPLHF
TRBV5-1	TRBJ1-4	-	TRBD1	TGCGCCAGCAGCCGCCGGGGGACAGGGGATGAAAAACTGTTTTTT	CASSRRGTGDEKLFF
TRBV6-1	TRBJ1-5	-	-	TGTGCCAGCAGTGAAGGAGGGCGCGGTGGCAATCAGCCCCAGCATTTT	CASSEGGRGGNQPQHF
TRBV5-1	TRBJ1-2	-	-	TGCGCCAGCAGACTTGACAGCCCGAATAGCTACACCTTC	CASRLDSPNSYTF
TRBV6-5	TRBJ1-6	-	-	TGTGCCAGCAGTCAACAGAGAAATTCACCCCTCCACTTT	CASSQQRNSPLHF
TRBV27	TRBJ1-1	-	-	TGTGCCAGCAGTTTACCCCCAGGGTTGGGCACTGAAGCTTTCTTT	CASSLPPGLGTEAFF
TRBV6-1	TRBJ2-7	few	TRBD1	TGTGCCAGCAGTGAAGCCGGGACAGGGGGTGCGTACGAGCAGTACTTC	CASSEAGTGGAYEQYF
TRBV6-5	TRBJ1-1	-	TRBD1	TGTGCCAGCAGTCCGGGACAGCCGAACACTGAAGCTTTCTTT	CASSPGQPNTEAFF
TRBV19	TRBJ1-4	few	-	TGTGCCAGTAAGCCAGGGGACGCGGATGAAAAACTGTTTTTT	CASKPGDADEKLFF
TRBV7-2	TRBJ2-5	-	-	TGTGCCAGCAGCTTTTTCCAGCGGGCCGAGACCCAGTACTTC	CASSFFQRAETQYF
TRBV30	TRBJ2-1	-	-	TGTGCCTGGAGACCTAGATGGACCTACAATGAGCAGTTCTTC	CAWRPRWTYNEQFF
TRBV5-4	TRBJ2-5	-	TRBD1	TGTGCCAGCAGCATCCCCGGGACAGAAGAGACCCAGTACTTC	CASSIPGTEETQYF
TRBV13	TRBJ2-4	-	TRBD2	TGTGCCAGCAGCCCGGGAGAGCGGGGGGGCCGTACCAAAAACATTCAGTACTTC	CASSPGERGGRTKNIQYF
TRBV4-2	TRBJ2-7	-	-	TGTGCCAGCAGCCAAGTAGGGCTAGCTGACGAGCAGTACTTC	CASSQVGLADEQYF
TRBV19	TRBJ1-5	-	TRBD1	TGTGCCAGTTCCGGGGACAGAGCCCAGGGCAATCAGCCCCAGCATTTT	CASSGDRAQGNQPQHF
TRBV5-1	TRBJ1-1	-	TRBD1	TGCGCCAGCACAGCAGGTCCGACAGGGGTGACTGAAGCTTTCTTT	CASTAGPTGVTEAFF
TRBV6-5	TRBJ1-6	-	TRBD1	TGTGCCAGCACCATTAGGGGGCCTAACTCACCCCTCCACTTT	CASTIRGPNSPLHF
TRBV3-1/TRBV3-2	TRBJ2-1	-	TRBD2	TGTGCCAGCTTGTCGTCGGCTAGCGGGAGTAGCTCCTACAATGAGCAGTTCTTC	CASLSSASGSSSYNEQFF
TRBV9	TRBJ2-6	-	TRBD1	TGTGCCAGCAGCGGACAGGGTGTTCCTGGGGCCAACGTCCTGACTTTC	CASSGQGVPGANVLTF
TRBV19	TRBJ1-2	-	-	TGTGCCAGTACCTCCGGACAGAACTATGGCTACACCTTC	CASTSGQNYGYTF
TRBV29-1	TRBJ2-7	-	-	TGCAGCGTTGTTAAGACGGGACTTAACTACGAGCAGTACTTC	CSVVKTGLNYEQYF
TRBV5-1	TRBJ1-6	-	-	TGCGCCAGCAGACAAACAGGGCACGATTCACCCCTCCACTTT	CASRQTGHDSPLHF
TRBV5-4	TRBJ1-2	-	-	TGTGCCAGCAGCTTCCCCGAGGAGGCTTATGGCTACACCTTC	CASSFPEEAYGYTF
TRBV9	TRBJ1-1	-	-	TGTGCCAGCAGCGTAACCTCTGGCCCCATGAACACTGAAGCTTTCTTT	CASSVTSGPMNTEAFF
TRBV6-5	TRBJ1-5	-	-	TGTGCCAGCAGTCGCCAGGGTAATAGCAATCAGCCCCAGCATTTT	CASSRQGNSNQPQHF
TRBV5-1	TRBJ2-5	-	TRBD1	TGCGCCAGCAGCCCTGGACAGGGGGCTATAAAAGAGACCCAGTACTTC	CASSPGQGAIKETQYF
TRBV7-8	TRBJ1-1	many	TRBD1	TGTGCCAGCAGCCCACAGGGGGCGGACACTGAAGCTTTCTTT	CASSPQGADTEAFF
TRBV7-2	TRBJ1-1	few	TRBD1	TGTGCCAGCAGCGAACAACAGGGGGCCTACACTGAAGCTTTCTTT	CASSEQQGAYTEAFF
TRBV2	TRBJ1-6	-	-	TGTGCCAGCAGTGATTTGGCGGAGCGGGCCCCCCTCCACTTT	CASSDLAERAPLHF
TRBV6-1	TRBJ1-2	-	TRBD1	TGTGCCAGCAGTGAGAGGGACAGGGTAACGCGTGGCTACACCTTC	CASSERDRVTRGYTF
TRBV27	TRBJ1-1	once	-	TGTGCCAGCAGTTTATATGGCTCTGAAGCTTTCTTT	CASSLYGSEAFF
TRBV19	TRBJ2-1	few	TRBD2	TGTGCCAGTAGTATGGGTACTAGCGGGAGGGCCAATGAGCAGTTCTTC	CASSMGTSGRANEQFF
TRBV10-3	TRBJ2-1	-	-	TGTGCCATCAGTGAGTCGTCGCGGTACAATGAGCAGTTCTTC	CAISESSRYNEQFF
TRBV27	TRBJ2-1	-	-	TGTGCCAGCAGTTCTAACTACAATGAGCAGTTCTTC	CASSSNYNEQFF
TRBV2	TRBJ1-1	-	-	TGTGCCAGCAGCATAGGGAGGGAAGCTGAAGCTTTCTTT	CASSIGREAEAFF
TRBV7-9	TRBJ1-4	-	-	TGTGCCAGCAGCCCTTCACAGTTCACTAATGAAAAACTGTTTTTT	CASSPSQFTNEKLFF
TRBV5-1	TRBJ1-2	-	TRBD1	TGCGCCAGCCCCGGGGACGGGACAGACAACTATGGCTACACCTTC	CASPGDGTDNYGYTF
TRBV11-2	TRBJ1-1	once	-	TGTGCCAGCAGCAGGGTACAGGGGAACACTGAAGCTTTCTTT	CASSRVQGNTEAFF
TRBV2	TRBJ2-3	-	-	TGTGCCAGCAGTACCGGAGATACGCAGTATTTT	CASSTGDTQYF
TRBV11-2	TRBJ2-3	-	-	TGTGCCAGCAGCCCCGGGGTTTCAGATACGCAGTATTTT	CASSPGVSDTQYF
TRBV25-1	TRBJ1-5	few	-	TGTGCCAGCAGTGAATGGGGCAACAATCAGCCCCAGCATTTT	CASSEWGNNQPQHF
TRBV5-6	TRBJ2-7	few	TRBD2	TGTGCCAGCAGCAGCATAGCGGGTATCTCCTACGAGCAGTACTTC	CASSSIAGISYEQYF
TRBV15	TRBJ1-4	-	-	TGTGCCACCAGCAGAGATCCCAAATATCAGGGGTTTAATGAAAAACTGTTTTTT	CATSRDPKYQGFNEKLFF
TRBV23-1	TRBJ1-4	-	-	TGCGCCAGCAGTCAATCGACCGGGACTAATGAAAAACTGTTTTTT	CASSQSTGTNEKLFF
TRBV7-6	TRBJ2-3	-	-	TGTGCCAGCAGCTTATACGGGTCCACAGATACGCAGTATTTT	CASSLYGSTDTQYF
TRBV11-1	TRBJ2-7	-	TRBD1	TGTGCCAGCAGCTTGATCCGGACAGGGGGCGAGCAGTACTTC	CASSLIRTGGEQYF
TRBV29-1	TRBJ1-1	-	TRBD1	TGCAGCGAGGAAACAGGGGGCGAAGCTTTCTTT	CSEETGGEAFF
TRBV4-1	TRBJ2-7	few	TRBD2	TGCGCCAGCAGCCCACCAGCGGGATTAGTGGGTGGCGAGCAGTACTTC	CASSPPAGLVGGEQYF
TRBV5-5	TRBJ1-3	-	-	TGTGCCAGCAGCTTAGGGGGTGATGGAAGCACCATATATTTT	CASSLGGDGSTIYF
TRBV5-1	TRBJ1-2	-	TRBD1	TGCGCCAGCAGCTTGGAGGGACAGGGGGCTTACTATGGCTACACCTTC	CASSLEGQGAYYGYTF
TRBV6-4	TRBJ2-1	-	TRBD1	TGTGCCAGCAGCCGAACTTATTCTCGGGGACAGGGTTGGAATGAGCAGTTCTTC	CASSRTYSRGQGWNEQFF
TRBV11-2	TRBJ1-1	-	-	TGTGCCGCGGCGGGGAGGAGCATGAACACTGAAGCTTTCTTT	CAAAGRSMNTEAFF
TRBV2	TRBJ1-5	once	-	TGTGCCAGCAGTGAACTGGTGGCAGTTTATAGCAATCAGCCCCAGCATTTT	CASSELVAVYSNQPQHF
TRBV10-3	TRBJ1-2	-	TRBD1	TGTGCCATCAGTGAGTTGGCAGGGGGGTATGGCTACACCTTC	CAISELAGGYGYTF